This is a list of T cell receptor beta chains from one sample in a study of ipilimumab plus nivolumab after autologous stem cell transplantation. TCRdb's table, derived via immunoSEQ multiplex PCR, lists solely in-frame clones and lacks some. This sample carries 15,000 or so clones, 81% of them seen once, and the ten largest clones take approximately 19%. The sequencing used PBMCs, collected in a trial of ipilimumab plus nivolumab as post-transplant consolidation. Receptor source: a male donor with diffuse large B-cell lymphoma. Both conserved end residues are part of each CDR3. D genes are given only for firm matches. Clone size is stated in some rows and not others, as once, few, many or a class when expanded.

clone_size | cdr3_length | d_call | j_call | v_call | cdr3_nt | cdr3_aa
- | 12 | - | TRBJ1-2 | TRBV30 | TGTGCCTGGAGGACCGGTGGGGGCGGCTACACCTTC | CAWRTGGGGYTF
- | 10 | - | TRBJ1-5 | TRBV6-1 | TGTGCCACCAACCTATGGCCCCAGCATTTT | CATNLWPQHF
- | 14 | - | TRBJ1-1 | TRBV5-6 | TGTGCCAGCAGCTTGAGGGGGATGAACACTGAAGCTTTCTTT | CASSLRGMNTEAFF
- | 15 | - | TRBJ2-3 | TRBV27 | TGTGCCAGCAGTCTGGCGGCCTTGAGCACAGATACGCAGTATTTT | CASSLAALSTDTQYF
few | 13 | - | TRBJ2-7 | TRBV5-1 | TGCGCCAGCAGTGACAACATCGGGGGTGAGCAGTACTTC | CASSDNIGGEQYF
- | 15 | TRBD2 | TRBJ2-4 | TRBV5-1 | TGCGCCAGCAGCTTCGGGGGGTTAGCCAAAAACATTCAGTACTTC | CASSFGGLAKNIQYF
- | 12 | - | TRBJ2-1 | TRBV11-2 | TGTGCCAGCAGCTCCCTCAGGAATGAGCAGTTCTTC | CASSSLRNEQFF
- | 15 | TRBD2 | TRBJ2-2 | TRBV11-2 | TGTGCCAGCAGCCAGGGACTAGCGAACACCGGGGAGCTGTTTTTT | CASSQGLANTGELFF
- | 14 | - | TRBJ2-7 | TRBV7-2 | TGTGCCAGCAGCCCAGGTGGGGTCTCCTACGAGCAGTACTTC | CASSPGGVSYEQYF
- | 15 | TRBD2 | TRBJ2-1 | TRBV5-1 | TGCGCCAGCAGCTTGACTAGCGGGGGACTGGGTGAGCAGTTCTTC | CASSLTSGGLGEQFF
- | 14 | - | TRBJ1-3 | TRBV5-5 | TGTGCCAGCAGCTTGGTGGCAGTTCGAAACACCATATATTTT | CASSLVAVRNTIYF
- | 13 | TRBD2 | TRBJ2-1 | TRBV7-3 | TGTGCCAGCAGTCGAGTCCGGGAGGGCCCGCAGTTCTTC | CASSRVREGPQFF
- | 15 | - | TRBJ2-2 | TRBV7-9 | TGTGCCAGCAGCTTGGGGCAGCCTAACACCGGGGAGCTGTTTTTT | CASSLGQPNTGELFF
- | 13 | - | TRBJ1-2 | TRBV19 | TGTGCCAGTAGTATAGGGGTAGGGTACGGCTACACCTTC | CASSIGVGYGYTF
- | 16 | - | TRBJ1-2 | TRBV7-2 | TGTGCCAGCAGCTTCTTGGCGGGGACGGGAATCTATGGCTACACCTTC | CASSFLAGTGIYGYTF
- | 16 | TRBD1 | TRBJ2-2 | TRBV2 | TGTGCCAGCAGAAACGGACAGGGGTTTAACACCGGGGAGCTGTTTTTT | CASRNGQGFNTGELFF
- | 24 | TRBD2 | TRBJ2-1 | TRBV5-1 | TGCGCCAGCAGCTTGGCAGGGAGTCAGGTGGGACTAGCGGGAAGCCCCACGGTGTACAATGAGCAGTTCTTC | CASSLAGSQVGLAGSPTVYNEQFF
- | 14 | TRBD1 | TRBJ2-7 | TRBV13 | TGTGCCAGCAGCTTGTCAGGGGGCGTCTACGAGCAGTACTTC | CASSLSGGVYEQYF
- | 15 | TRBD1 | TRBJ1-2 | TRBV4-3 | TGCGCCAGCAGCCGCGGGACAGGGGGCGACTATGGCTACACCTTC | CASSRGTGGDYGYTF
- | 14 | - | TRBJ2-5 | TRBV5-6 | TGTGCCAGCAGCCGGCCGGGCCTCCAAGAGACCCAGTACTTC | CASSRPGLQETQYF
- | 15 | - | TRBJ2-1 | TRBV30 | TGTGCCTGGAGTGGGACCCGTAGCTCCTACAATGAGCAGTTCTTC | CAWSGTRSSYNEQFF
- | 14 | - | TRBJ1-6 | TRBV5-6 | TGTGCCAGCAGCATTGGTCATCCCGATTCACCCCTCCACTTT | CASSIGHPDSPLHF
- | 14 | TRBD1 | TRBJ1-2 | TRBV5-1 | TGCGCCAGCAGCGGGCACCAGGGGGGCTATGGCTACACCTTC | CASSGHQGGYGYTF
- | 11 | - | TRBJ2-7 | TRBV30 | TGTGCCTGTAGCAGAACCTACGAGCAGTACTTC | CACSRTYEQYF
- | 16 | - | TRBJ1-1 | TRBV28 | TGTGCCAGCAGGCTCACCACCCTGGGGATGGGCGCTGAAGCTTTCTTT | CASRLTTLGMGAEAFF
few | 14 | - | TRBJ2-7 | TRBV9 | TGTGCCAGCAGCGTAGGGCCGACCCCCTACGAGCAGTACTTC | CASSVGPTPYEQYF
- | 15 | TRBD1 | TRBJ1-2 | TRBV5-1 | TGCGCCAGCAGGGAGACCTGGGGACAGGGGAGCGGCTACACCTTC | CASRETWGQGSGYTF
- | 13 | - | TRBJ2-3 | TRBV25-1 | TGTGCCAGCAGTGAATATCCATCCCAGACGCAGTATTTT | CASSEYPSQTQYF
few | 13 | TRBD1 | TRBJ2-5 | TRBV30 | TGTGCCTGGAAGCCAGGGGGCCGAGAGACCCAGTACTTC | CAWKPGGRETQYF
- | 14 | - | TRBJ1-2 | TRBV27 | TGTGCCAGCAGTGATACAGCAGTTCACTATGGCTACACCTTC | CASSDTAVHYGYTF
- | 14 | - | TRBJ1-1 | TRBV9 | TGTGCCAGCAGCGTAGGGACAGTGAACACTGAAGCTTTCTTT | CASSVGTVNTEAFF
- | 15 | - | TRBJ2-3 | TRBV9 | TGTGCCAGCAACCTGGGAGGTCCTAGCACAGATACGCAGTATTTT | CASNLGGPSTDTQYF
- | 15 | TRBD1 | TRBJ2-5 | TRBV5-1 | TGCGCCAGCAGCTTGGAGGGACAGGGGCAAGAGACCCAGTACTTC | CASSLEGQGQETQYF
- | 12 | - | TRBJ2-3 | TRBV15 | TGTGCCACCAGCAAATTGAGAGATACGCAGTATTTT | CATSKLRDTQYF
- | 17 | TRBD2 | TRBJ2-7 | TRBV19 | TGTGCCAGTGGAAAGTGGACTAGCGGGAGGGCCCGTGGCGAGCAGTACTTC | CASGKWTSGRARGEQYF
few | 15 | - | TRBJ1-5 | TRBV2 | TGTGCCAGCAGTGAATGGGCCGGCGAAGATCAGCCCCAGCATTTT | CASSEWAGEDQPQHF
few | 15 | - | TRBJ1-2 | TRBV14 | TGTGCCAGCAGCCAAGATTTGAGGCCGGGCTATGGCTACACCTTC | CASSQDLRPGYGYTF
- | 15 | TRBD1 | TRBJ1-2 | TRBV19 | TGTGCCAGTAGAGTCGGGACAGGGGGCGACTATGGCTACACCTTC | CASRVGTGGDYGYTF
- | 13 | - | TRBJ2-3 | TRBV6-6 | TGTGCCAGCAGTTACGCAAGCACAGATACGCAGTATTTT | CASSYASTDTQYF
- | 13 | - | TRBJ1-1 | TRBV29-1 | TGCAGCGTCGTATGGGACCGTTGGACTGAAGCTTTCTTT | CSVVWDRWTEAFF
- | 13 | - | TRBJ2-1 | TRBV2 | TGTGCCAGTCTCCCGCTGGCATCCGGTGAGCAGTTCTTC | CASLPLASGEQFF
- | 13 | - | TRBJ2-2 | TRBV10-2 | TGCGCCAGCAGCTTCACCACGGTCGGGGAGCTGTTTTTT | CASSFTTVGELFF
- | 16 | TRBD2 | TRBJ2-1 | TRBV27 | TGTGCCAGCAGTTCCCTACTAGCGGGGGGACACAATGAGCAGTTCTTC | CASSSLLAGGHNEQFF
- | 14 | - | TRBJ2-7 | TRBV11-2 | TGTGCCAGCAGCTTAATCAGGGACGTCTACGAGCAGTACTTC | CASSLIRDVYEQYF
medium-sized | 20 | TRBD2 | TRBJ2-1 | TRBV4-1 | TGCGCCAGCAGCCAAGAGGTCGGCGGGGGGGCCATGGGAAGCTACAATGAGCAGTTCTTC | CASSQEVGGGAMGSYNEQFF
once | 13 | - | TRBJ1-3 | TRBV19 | TGTGCCAGTAGTTTGACGTTTGGAAACACCATATATTTT | CASSLTFGNTIYF
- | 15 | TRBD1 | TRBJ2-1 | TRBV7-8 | TGTGCCAGCAGCCGGGGGACAGGGATCCACAATGAGCAGTTCTTC | CASSRGTGIHNEQFF
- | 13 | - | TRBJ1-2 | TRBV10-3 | TGTGCCCTACAACAGGGAGCCAACTATGGCTACACCTTC | CALQQGANYGYTF
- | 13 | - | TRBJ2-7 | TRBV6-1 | TGTGCCAGCATGATAGGGCAGCCCTACGAGCAGTACTTC | CASMIGQPYEQYF
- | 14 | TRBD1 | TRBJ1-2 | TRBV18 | TGTGCCAGCTCACCATCAGGACAGGGGCACGGCTACACCTTC | CASSPSGQGHGYTF